This T cell receptor (beta chain) was identified during a study of blood T cells in healthy people across ages. Study in general: Capture via template switching afforded approximately one barcoded beta molecule per two T cells.

A sample-barcoded 5' primer and a J-beta primer mix were used in a second PCR of roughly 7 to 11 cycles. One entry per CDR3 protein, called by TCRdb with MiXCR from the 5' RACE reads. The table shows 700,000 or so distinct CDR3 sequences, with over 20% occurring only once. Germline lookup yields CDR1 SGHTA and CDR2 FQGNSA. The CDR3 spans 15 residues. Between the trimmed V and J ends, which lost 6 bases and 1 base, there was a span of 15 bases. The authors isolated at least 6 million PBMCs per sample. Sequenced material: blood. The clonotype comes from a man in his sixties or seventies in good health. The V call is TRBV7-2, the J call TRBJ1-1, with D hard to call. The CDR3 is CASSYLGTKNTEAFF. The CDR3 nucleotides read TGTGCCAGCAGTTACCTCGGAACAAAGAACACTGAAGCTTTCTTT. The variable domain in full, completed from reference TRBV7-2 and TRBJ1-1, reads GAGVSQSPSNKVTEKGKDVELRCDPISGHTALYWYRQSLGQGLEFLIYFQGNSAPDKSGLPSDRFSAERTGGSVSTLTIQRTQQEDSAVYLCASSYLGTKNTEAFFGQGTRLTVV.